This T cell receptor beta chain stems from a study of blood T cell repertoires in COVID-19 (dated by TCRdb to about 2020). Context from the whole study: Collaborator samples came from the United States, Italy and Spain and covered acute and convalescent phases of COVID-19. Where available, HLA class I and class II types were obtained from metadata supplied by the sample provider rather than from assay-based typing. Samples were obtained from the ongoing ImmuneRACE study (first 160 participants) and from over 1,000 subjects provided by 6 global collaborators. The sample metadata nearly always contained a de-identified subject ID, COVID-19 status, age in years and sex. The material from the prospective study consisted of cDNA or gDNA derived from T cells, B-cell-depleted T cells, or PBMCs. The dataset comprised deeply sampled blood TCRbeta repertoires from subjects exposed to, actively infected with, or recovered from COVID-19. The repertoires were released in a freely available public database meant as a resource for research on the immune response to SARS-CoV-2.

One collaborating source in Seattle enrolled patients while the patients were actively infected and followed the patients over time throughout the course of disease. Collaborating institutions collected whole blood in K2EDTA tubes following their own protocols. For TCRbeta analysis, collaborators shipped samples as frozen whole blood, isolated PBMCs, or DNA extracted from either of those sample types. Turning to this clone: The clone's antigen remains unknown. Base qualities are missing; no much larger clone stands one base away.

General conclusions and limits of the study: The quantity of clinical and demographic metadata differed by source and by participant and was supplied without curation.

V is pared back by 8 bases and J by 5 bases, with 9 bases lying between the germline termini. The CDR3 covers 11 residues, taking in both the cysteine and the phenylalanine. Only CDR3 DNA remains: 33 bases, in frame from the first base. CDR1 MDHEN and CDR2 SYDVKM are derived from the germline V gene. TCRbeta CDR3 regions were amplified from genomic DNA using the immunoSEQ Assay, a bias-controlled multiplex PCR. As for the authors' bioinformatics: The number of nucleated cells in each sample was estimated from the amplification of reference gene primers within the assay. To quantify the absolute abundance of each unique TCRbeta CDR3 rearrangement, sequence reads were collapsed and filtered. For each sample, productive Simpson clonality was calculated by taking the square root of Simpson's diversity index across productive rearrangements. TCRdb retrieved this table from immuneACCESS and kept in-frame rearrangements only. Not all clones are present; in checked studies, unresolved V genes account for under half, and no reason is known for the remainder. That table supplies the V and J calls and clone size; D and trimming were determined from the DNA. Recorded for this sample are about 96,000 clones; over 85% of them occurred a single time. Roughly 4.2% of the sample is taken by the ten largest.

The sequence derives from a human donor with COVID-19, enrolled during active disease. The donor label of this sample is uncertain. Sequenced material: peripheral blood. The V gene is TRBV28 and the J gene is TRBJ2-5, with the D gene not clear enough to name. Here the CDR3 is given as CASAVLETQYF. The nucleotide sequence is TGTGCCAGCGCAGTCTTGGAGACCCAGTACTTC.